This T cell receptor beta chain was retrieved from a study of OX40 agonist ivuxolimab in advanced cancers. Study information: Ivuxolimab, an antibody that agonizes OX40 (CD134), was administered to the patients. Points from the study as a whole: Clones of CD4+ and CD8+ blood T cells grew by week 6 at doses of 0.1 to 3.0 mg/kg.

The table came from immunoSEQ multiplex PCR; TCRdb's copy has only in-frame clones and leaves some out. Of around 93,000 clones listed, about 86% were seen once; the top ten hold 1.5% to 2%. CDR1 and CDR2 from the germline V gene are GTSNPN and SVGIG (reference sequence). The CDR3 covers 13 residues. V was clipped by 5 bases and J by 1 base; unmatched bases: 3. The cohort excluded patients with autoimmune disease history or systemic immunosuppression. Worth noting for this clone: Its antigen is currently unknown.

This chain connects TRBV30 to TRBJ2-3; 7 bases agree with TRBD1. Specimen: CD4+ or CD8+ T cells sorted from blood, collected in a trial of the OX40 agonist ivuxolimab. This receptor was identified in an adult with an advanced solid tumor such as melanoma, head and neck, liver or kidney cancer. The CDR3 coding sequence is TGTGCCTGGGATACAGGGGGCACAGATACGCAGTATTTT. The encoded protein is CAWDTGGTDTQYF. Full variable domain (outside the CDR3, taken from reference TRBV30 and TRBJ2-3): SQTIHQWPATLVQPVGSPLSLECTVEGTSNPNLYWYRQAAGRGLQLLFYSVGIGQISSEVPQNLSASRPQDRQFILSSKKLLLSDSGFYLCAWDTGGTDTQYFGPGTRLTVL.